One and the same sample provided the 32 T cell receptor beta chains below, sequenced in a study of shared clonotypes between healthy human individuals. Clones were sequenced by immunoSEQ multiplex PCR, and TCRdb holds only the in-frame ones, with some missing. The data show 520,000 or so clones, less than 85% seen once. Sequencing was performed on PBMCs. The receptors were sampled from a woman in her thirties or forties in good health. Some clones in this sample may be carry-over from other donors' samples.

CDR3 amino acids: CASSSTGVRGEKLFF. Here the CDR3 DNA reads TGTGCCAGCAGTAGCACAGGGGTCAGAGGTGAAAAACTGTTTTTT. The chain has TRBV28 and TRBJ1-4; 7 bases are a match to TRBD1. V lost 5 bases, J lost 7 bases, and 10 bases stayed unmatched. The CDR3 spans 15 residues. CDR1 MDHEN and CDR2 SYDVKM come from the germline V gene.

This clone was detected a few times. The chain uses TRBV18 and TRBJ2-1, with D perhaps matching TRBD2 (5 bases). V was shortened by 6 bases and J by 10 bases, with 10 bases between the two germline ends. The CDR3 has 11 amino acids. Germline CDR1 KGHSH, CDR2 LQKENI. CDR3 DNA sequence: TGTGCCAGCTCTCGAGGAGGCGAGCAGTTCTTC. Protein product: CASSRGGEQFF.

The chain is built from TRBV30 and TRBJ1-2; D not resolved. Germline lookup yields CDR1 GTSNPN and CDR2 SVGIG (reference sequence). Trimming shortened V by 1 base and J by 5 bases, and 11 bases separated the two germline ends. CDR3 length: 13 residues. The CDR3 loop reads CAWSDPERYGYTF. For the CDR3, the DNA is TGTGCCTGGAGTGACCCGGAGAGGTATGGCTACACCTTC.

This clone was detected many times. The genes are TRBV11-2 and TRBJ2-5; no firm D call. The V end lost 2 bases, the J end lost 4 bases, and 8 bases lay between the germline ends. Germline assignment: CDR1 SGHAT and CDR2 FQNNGV. The CDR3 length is 13 residues. The CDR3 region has the DNA TGTGCCAGCAGCTTATGGCGGACAGAGACCCAGTACTTC. This sequence encodes CASSLWRTETQYF. The variable domain in full, with the rest retrieved from reference TRBV11-2 and TRBJ2-5, is EAGVAQSPRYKIIEKRQSVAFWCNPISGHATLYWYQQILGQGPKLLIQFQNNGVVDDSQLPKDRFSAERLKGVDSTLKIQPAKLEDSAVYLCASSLWRTETQYFGPGTRLLVL.

This clone has just a few counts. The chain couples TRBV5-3 to TRBJ2-3; D is undetermined. TRBV5-3 is marked as an open reading frame, function uncertain. This CDR3 is 14 amino acids long. V shed 0 bases and J shed 2 bases, with 7 bases lying between them. The CDR3 protein is CARSLATYTDTQYF. The DNA of the CDR3 is TGTGCCAGAAGCTTGGCGACCTACACAGATACGCAGTATTTT.

The chain couples TRBV5-1 to TRBJ2-7, with TRBD1 matching over 10 bases. V gave up 4 bases and J gave up 6 bases; unmatched junction bases: 7. CDR3 length equals 14 residues. CDR1 is SGHRS, CDR2 YFSETQ, per germline. CDR3 nucleotides: TGCGCCAGCAGCCCGGGACAGGGGTTAAGCGAGCAGTACTTC. Protein: CASSPGQGLSEQYF.

The rearrangement links TRBV21-1 to TRBJ1-5; the listed D gene, TRBD1, was not tested against the DNA. TRBV21-1 is a documented pseudogene. The CDR3 is 21 amino acids. The CDR3 region is CASSNRLPGHPTGHSNQPQHF. CDR3 sequence (DNA): TGTGCCAGCAGCAATCGTCTACCGGGACACCCCACGGGGCATAGCAATCAGCCCCAGCATTTT.

The V and J genes are TRBV6-4 and TRBJ1-6, with D uncertain. The CDR3 runs 13 residues. Trimming removed 2 bases at V and 7 bases at J, with 6 bases between. CDR1 and CDR2 (germline): MRHNA, SNTAGT. The CDR3 coding sequence is TGTGCCAGCAGTGACGGCTCCAATTCACCCCTCCACTTT. This encodes CASSDGSNSPLHF.

This clone was counted only a few times. This sequence joins TRBV4-3 and TRBJ2-3; 12 bases are shared with TRBD2. Germline assignment: CDR1 LGHNA and CDR2 YSLEER. The CDR3 is 16 residues long. Unmatched junction bases numbered 7, after V lost 4 bases and J lost 5 bases. CDR3 in amino acids: CASSPTLAGGVDTQYF. CDR3 DNA: TGCGCCAGCAGCCCGACACTAGCGGGAGGTGTAGATACGCAGTATTTT.

The rearrangement links TRBV2 to TRBJ2-5, with 8 positions matching TRBD1. Germline V gives CDR1 SNHLY, CDR2 FYNNEI. The CDR3 sequence is 14 residues long. The V gene end was trimmed by 5 bases and the J gene end by 2 bases; junction bases not matched to a gene: 4. DNA for the CDR3: TGTGCCAGCAGTCGGGACAGGAATCAAGAGACCCAGTACTTC. Translating gives CASSRDRNQETQYF.

This clone was found once. The rearrangement joins TRBV5-8 to TRBJ1-2; D is undetermined. This CDR3 comprises 14 residues. The germline CDR1 and CDR2 sequences are SGHTS and YDEGEE. V lost 4 bases and J lost 4, with 14 bases in between. The CDR3 sequence is CASSNLKTGYGYTF. In DNA form, the CDR3 reads TGTGCCAGCAGCAACTTAAAAACGGGCTATGGCTACACCTTC.

This clone turned up a few times. One junction end disagrees with the germline gene, perhaps due to a read error. The gene calls are TRBV7-7 and TRBJ2-5; 8 bases are a match to TRBD2. The CDR3 spans 14 residues. Looked up from germline, CDR1 is SSHAT and CDR2 is FNYEAQ (reference sequence). The CDR3 nucleotides are TGTGCTAGCAGCTTAATTCCAGCGGGGGATACCCAGTACTTC. It translates to CASSLIPAGDTQYF.

The rearrangement links TRBV28 to TRBJ2-3; D call uncertain. Trimming cost V 5 bases and J 0 bases, with 6 bases left between them. The CDR3 contains 13 residues. Looked up from germline, CDR1 is MDHEN and CDR2 is SYDVKM. The DNA of the CDR3 is TGTGCCAGCAGTATACAGAGCACAGATACGCAGTATTTT. Its translation is CASSIQSTDTQYF. Full variable domain (remainder filled in from reference TRBV28 and TRBJ2-3): DVKVTQSSRYLVKRTGEKVFLECVQDMDHENMFWYRQDPGLGLRLIYFSYDVKMKEKGDIPEGYSVSREKKERFSLILESASTNQTSMYLCASSIQSTDTQYFGPGTRLTVL.

The rearrangement links TRBV7-2 to TRBJ2-5, with 13 bases matching TRBD2. CDR3 size: 18 residues. Per germline, CDR1 SGHTA and CDR2 FQGNSA. Trimming at V came to 5 bases and at J to 13 bases, leaving 22 bases not matched to a gene. CDR3 sequence reads: CASSPTRGTSGTLKSRYF. CDR3 bases: TGTGCCAGCAGCCCCACCCGGGGGACTAGCGGGACTTTAAAGAGCCGGTACTTC.

The rearrangement joins TRBV28 to TRBJ2-3, with 8 bases aligning to TRBD2. V shed 2 bases, J shed 5 bases, and the junction held 0 bases outside the gene matches. This CDR3 spans 13 amino acids. Germline CDR1 is MDHEN and CDR2 is SYDVKM. The DNA for the CDR3 is TGTGCCAGCAGTTTAGCGGGAGGAGATACGCAGTATTTT. Protein: CASSLAGGDTQYF.

The chain is built from TRBV12-2 and TRBJ1-2; whether TRBD1, the table's D call, matches the DNA was not checked. TRBV12-2 is a recognized pseudogene. CDR3 length equals 17 residues. The CDR3 DNA reads as TGTGCAAGTCGCTTAGGGACAGGGGGCGTTTCAGACTATGGCTACACCTTC. The encoded protein is CASRLGTGGVSDYGYTF.

The V gene is TRBV28, the J gene TRBJ2-4; D is undetermined. This CDR3 region has 13 residues. V lost 5 bases and J 15 bases, leaving 20 bases between the germline ends. Germline values: CDR1 MDHEN, CDR2 SYDVKM. CDR3 loop: CASSQIRPHPRYF. Written as DNA, the CDR3 is TGTGCCAGCAGTCAAATCCGGCCCCACCCGAGGTACTTC.

This chain links TRBV6-5 with TRBJ2-2, with 8 bases identical to TRBD1. The V gene end was trimmed by 6 bases and the J gene end by 4 bases; junction bases not matched to a gene: 4. Per germline, CDR1 MNHEY and CDR2 SVGAGI. This CDR3 is built from 14 residues. CDR3 sequence (DNA): TGTGCCAGCAGACGACAGGGGAGCACCGGGGAGCTGTTTTTT. This codes for CASRRQGSTGELFF.

This clone was detected only a few times. The chain carries TRBV7-6 and TRBJ2-2; D not resolved. This CDR3 is built from 14 residues. The V end was cut by 4 bases, the J end by 1 base, with 7 bases between. Germline V CDR1 and CDR2: SGHVS, FNYEAQ. CDR3 nucleotides: TGTGCCAGCAGCTCCCACGAGAACACCGGGGAGCTGTTTTTT. This encodes CASSSHENTGELFF.

This clone has just one count. The rearrangement links TRBV11-3 to TRBJ1-1; TRBD1 is a possible D gene (5 bases). Trimming left V 2 bases short and J 4 bases short, with 11 bases between. CDR3 length: 14 amino acids. Germline CDR1 and CDR2: SGHNT and YENEEA. The CDR3 DNA follows: TGTGCCAGCAGCTTATTGGGGCAGGGCACTGAAGCTTTCTTT. This codes for CASSLLGQGTEAFF.

This rearrangement joins TRBV29-1 to TRBJ1-2; 7 positions match TRBD1. CDR1 and CDR2 (germline): SQVTM, ANQGSEA. Germline trimming cut 8 bases from V and 6 bases from J; bases unmatched to any gene: 9. The CDR3 has 12 amino acids. CDR3 nucleotides: TGCAGCTCAGCCCAGGGGGTCCATGGCTACACCTTC. Amino acid sequence: CSSAQGVHGYTF.

This clone was observed once. The chain employs TRBV6-1 and TRBJ2-3; no firm D call. With 6 bases removed from V and 2 bases from J, the gap between germline ends came to 12 bases. Germline assignment: CDR1 MNHNS and CDR2 SASEGT. This CDR3 has 14 residues. The CDR3 nucleotides read TGTGCCAGCAGGGTCGGCGGCTCCACAGATACGCAGTATTTT. Residues: CASRVGGSTDTQYF.

The chain uses TRBV5-5 and TRBJ2-5; possible D gene TRBD2, 6 bases. With 4 bases removed from V and 7 bases from J, the gap between germline ends came to 20 bases. Germline V gene sequence: CDR1 SGHKS, CDR2 YYEKEE (reference sequence). The CDR3 spans 15 residues. CDR3 DNA sequence: TGTGCCAGCAGCCGACCTAAGGCGGGGCCGGGGACCCAGTACTTC. Encoded protein: CASSRPKAGPGTQYF.

The V gene is TRBV5-1, the J gene TRBJ2-4; a weak D match, TRBD1 (5 bases). The ends were cut back, 7 bases at V and 5 bases at J, with 13 bases in the middle. This CDR3 has 13 amino acids. From germline, CDR1 is SGHRS and CDR2 YFSETQ. The CDR3 nucleotides are TGCGCCAGCGCCAAGACCAGGGAAAACATTCAGTACTTC. Its protein product is CASAKTRENIQYF.

This clone was observed many times. This rearrangement joins TRBV5-1 to TRBJ2-2; a possible D gene is TRBD1 (6 bases). CDR3 length: 16 amino acids. Germline V gene data show CDR1 as SGHRS and CDR2 as YFSETQ. Trimming shortened V by 2 bases and J by 2 bases, and 13 bases separated the two germline ends. CDR3 bases: TGCGCCAGCAGCTTCTTGGGACAAACAAACACCGGGGAGCTGTTTTTT. It is translated as CASSFLGQTNTGELFF.

The rearrangement links TRBV7-9 to TRBJ1-2, with D uncertain. V lost 5 bases to trimming and J lost 5 bases, with 6 bases between them. Germline CDR1 SEHNR, CDR2 FQNEAQ (reference sequence). CDR3 size: 11 residues. CDR3 nucleotide sequence: TGTGCCAGCAGCGTGGGGTATGGCTACACCTTC. Protein: CASSVGYGYTF.

This clone was seen many times. The V gene is TRBV7-6, the J gene TRBJ2-7; D may be TRBD2 (5 bases). The germline gives CDR1 SGHVS, CDR2 FNYEAQ. V was clipped by 0 bases and J by 3 bases, with 15 bases between them. The CDR3 runs 16 residues. CDR3 protein: CASSLADTAGNYEQYF. In DNA, the CDR3 is TGTGCCAGCAGCTTAGCCGACACCGCGGGCAACTACGAGCAGTACTTC.

This rearrangement joins TRBV6-5 to TRBJ2-1; D is perhaps TRBD1 (5 bases). The germline gives CDR1 MNHEY, CDR2 SVGAGI. Trimming left V 4 bases short and J 3 bases short, with 16 bases between. The CDR3 has 16 residues. The CDR3 loop reads CASSFVGAFVYNEQFF. CDR3 DNA: TGTGCCAGCAGTTTCGTAGGGGCCTTTGTCTACAATGAGCAGTTCTTC.

This chain connects TRBV7-2 to TRBJ2-1; 9 positions agree with TRBD2. Germline values: CDR1 SGHTA, CDR2 FQGNSA. V shed 0 bases and J 4 bases; nucleotides not matched to a gene: 4. The CDR3 extends over 16 amino acids. For the CDR3, the DNA is TGTGCCAGCAGCTTAGCGGTAGCGGGAGTTTACAATGAGCAGTTCTTC. It specifies CASSLAVAGVYNEQFF. Using reference TRBV7-2 and TRBJ2-1 for the parts outside the CDR3, the full variable domain is GAGVSQSPSNKVTEKGKDVELRCDPISGHTALYWYRQSLGQGLEFLIYFQGNSAPDKSGLPSDRFSAERTGGSVSTLTIQRTQQEDSAVYLCASSLAVAGVYNEQFFGPGTRLTVL.

This clone was found a few times. The chain recombines TRBV20-1 with TRBJ2-5; D remains unclear. This CDR3 region has 11 residues. Looked up from germline, CDR1 is DFQATT and CDR2 is SNEGSKA (reference sequence). Trimming shortened V by 5 bases and J by 0 bases, and 4 bases separated the two germline ends. Here the CDR3 DNA reads TGCAGTGCTCATTACCAAGAGACCCAGTACTTC. It codes for CSAHYQETQYF.

This clone came up once. The J gene is TRBJ2-1, the V gene TRBV2; the D is unclear. The V end was cut by 6 bases, the J end by 6 bases, with 3 bases between. The CDR3 loop spans 10 amino acids. Per germline, CDR1 SNHLY and CDR2 FYNNEI. The chain's CDR3 is CASRVNEQFF. The CDR3 DNA sequence: TGTGCCAGCAGGGTCAATGAGCAGTTCTTC.

The rearrangement uses TRBV28 and TRBJ2-1; 9 positions match TRBD1. The CDR3 totals 15 residues. After removal of 6 bases from V and 6 bases from J, the junction contained 9 bases not matched to a gene. In germline, CDR1 is MDHEN, CDR2 SYDVKM. CDR3 residues: CASSNPGTGPNEQFF. The CDR3 DNA is TGTGCCAGCAGCAACCCCGGGACAGGGCCCAATGAGCAGTTCTTC.